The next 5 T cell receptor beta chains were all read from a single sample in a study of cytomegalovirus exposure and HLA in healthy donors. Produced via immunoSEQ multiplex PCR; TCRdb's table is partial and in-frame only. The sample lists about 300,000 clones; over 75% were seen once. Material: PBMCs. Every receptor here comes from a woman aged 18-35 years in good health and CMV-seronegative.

The CDR3: CSARPGGTQYF. The CDR3 bases are TGCAGTGCGCGGCCAGGAGGGACCCAGTACTTC. The genes are TRBV20-1 and TRBJ2-5, with a tentative D call TRBD2 (5 bases). V was shortened by 6 bases and J by 7 bases, with 12 bases between the two germline ends. CDR1 and CDR2 from the germline V gene are DFQATT and SNEGSKA (reference sequence). This CDR3 region has 11 residues.

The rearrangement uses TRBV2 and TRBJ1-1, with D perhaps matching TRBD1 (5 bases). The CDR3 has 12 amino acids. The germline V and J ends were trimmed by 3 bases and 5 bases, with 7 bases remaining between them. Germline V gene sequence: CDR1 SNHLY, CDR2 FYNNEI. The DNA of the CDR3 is TGTGCCAGCAGTGACAGGGTTACTGAAGCTTTCTTT. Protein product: CASSDRVTEAFF.

CDR3 in DNA: TGCGCCAGCAGCCCTAGCGGAAACTCCTACAATGAGCAGTTCTTC. It encodes CASSPSGNSYNEQFF. V usage is TRBV4-1 and J usage is TRBJ2-1, with 7 bases identical to TRBD2. Germline assignment: CDR1 MGHRA and CDR2 YSYEKL. CDR3 size: 15 residues. Unmatched junction bases numbered 3, after V lost 4 bases and J lost 0 bases.

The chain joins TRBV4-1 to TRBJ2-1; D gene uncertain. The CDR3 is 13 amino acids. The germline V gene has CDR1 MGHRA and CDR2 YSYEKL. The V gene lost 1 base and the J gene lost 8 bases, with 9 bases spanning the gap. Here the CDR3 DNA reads TGCGCCAGCAGCCAAGGGGCCATTTATGAGCAGTTCTTC. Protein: CASSQGAIYEQFF.

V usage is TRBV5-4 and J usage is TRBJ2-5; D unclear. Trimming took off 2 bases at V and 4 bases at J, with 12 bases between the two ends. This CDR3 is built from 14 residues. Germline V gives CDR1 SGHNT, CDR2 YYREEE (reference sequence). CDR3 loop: CASSLESRIETQYF. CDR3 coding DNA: TGTGCCAGCAGCTTAGAATCTAGGATAGAGACCCAGTACTTC.